The sequence of this T cell receptor beta chain was determined in a study of molecular identifiers for immune sequencing clone quantification. General study findings and limits: Detecting spiked Jurkat TCR RNA from one cell among roughly 1 million naive cells was reportedly possible. Whereas naive cells kept under 1% of molecules in clones above 20 RNA copies, such clones held over 97% in effectors.

The CDR3 has 12 amino acids. Germline V gene sequence: CDR1 KGHDR, CDR2 SFDVKD. The V gene lost 3 bases and the J gene lost 6 bases, with 5 bases spanning the gap. This clonotype came up many times. Its antigen is unknown. Using its own MiXCR run on the PCR reads, TCRdb lists one record per CDR3 protein. The sample holds around 480,000 distinct CDR3 sequences, about a fifth seen once. The specimen was naive CD8+ T cells from blood, with Jurkat cell RNA spiked in. Indicated subset: FACS-sorted CD8+CD4-CCR7+CD45RA+ naive T cells. This receptor was obtained from a human donor in good health. Some libraries in this study had Jurkat cell RNA spiked in. The chain uses TRBV24-1 and TRBJ2-1; D remains ambiguous. CDR3 DNA: TGTGCCACCAGTGATATGATCAATGAGCAGTTCTTC. It encodes CATSDMINEQFF.